The rows below give T cell receptor beta chains drawn from one sample of a study of identical twins. TCRdb reanalysed the 5' RACE reads using MiXCR and keeps one entry per CDR3 protein. The data hold more than 600,000 distinct CDR3 sequences, with roughly 18% observed a single time. The same data also went into a second study, on T cells expressing NK-cell markers.

Sequenced material: PBMCs. These receptors all stem from a woman in her late teens or twenties in good health. CDR3s include the opening cysteine and the closing phenylalanine or tryptophan. The D gene is left open where the match is weak. Clone sizes are given selectively: once, few, many, or a class where the clone is expanded.

V gene	D gene	clone size	CDR3 length	J gene	CDR3 protein	CDR3 DNA
TRBV7-6	TRBD1	.	13	TRBJ2-1	CASSFRGTGDQFF	TGTGCCAGCAGCTTCCGCGGGACAGGGGATCAGTTCTTC
TRBV20-1	.	.	10	TRBJ2-5	CSYRAETQYF	TGCAGCTACAGGGCAGAGACCCAGTACTTC
TRBV20-1	.	.	11	TRBJ2-5	CSARDAETQYF	TGCAGTGCTAGAGATGCAGAGACCCAGTACTTC
TRBV10-3	.	few	13	TRBJ2-2	CAIRAVNTGELFF	TGTGCCATCCGGGCAGTTAACACCGGGGAGCTGTTTTTT
TRBV7-2	.	.	13	TRBJ1-4	CASRGASNEKLFF	TGTGCCAGCAGGGGGGCATCGAATGAAAAACTGTTTTTT
TRBV7-6	TRBD1	.	15	TRBJ2-7	CASSSETGSSYEQYF	TGTGCCAGCAGCTCTGAGACAGGGAGCTCCTACGAGCAGTACTTC
TRBV6-1	.	once	15	TRBJ2-7	CASSDAGKGPYEQYF	TGTGCCAGCAGTGATGCCGGGAAAGGTCCCTACGAGCAGTACTTC
TRBV30	.	.	15	TRBJ2-2	CAWWTGGIYTGELFF	TGTGCCTGGTGGACAGGCGGGATATACACCGGGGAGCTGTTTTTT
TRBV10-3	TRBD1	.	15	TRBJ1-2	CAITPDRASNYGYTF	TGTGCCATCACCCCGGACAGGGCGAGTAACTATGGCTACACCTTC
TRBV21-1	.	.	15	TRBJ2-2	CASTLGRENTGELFF	TGTGCCAGCACTCTAGGACGGGAGAACACCGGGGAGCTGTTTTTT
TRBV5-1	TRBD1	.	14	TRBJ2-3	CASSWAGGSDTQYF	TGCGCCAGCAGTTGGGCAGGGGGTTCAGATACGCAGTATTTT
TRBV4-3	TRBD1	many	15	TRBJ2-7	CASSQEDRAHDEQYF	TGCGCCAGCAGCCAAGAGGACAGGGCTCACGACGAGCAGTACTTC
TRBV5-1	TRBD2	few	15	TRBJ2-3	CASRPTSGRGDTQYF	TGCGCCAGCAGGCCAACTAGCGGGAGGGGAGATACGCAGTATTTT
TRBV15	.	.	11	TRBJ1-3	CATSDGHTIYF	TGTGCCACCAGCGACGGACACACCATATATTTT
TRBV20-1	TRBD2	.	14	TRBJ2-1	CSAMSGGSYNEQFF	TGCAGTGCTATGAGCGGGGGGAGCTACAATGAGCAGTTCTTC
TRBV20-1	.	few	15	TRBJ2-7	CSARDTPGAGIEQYF	TGCAGTGCTAGAGACACCCCGGGAGCCGGGATCGAGCAGTACTTC
TRBV12-3/TRBV12-4	.	many	11	TRBJ2-1	CASSFLPEQFF	TGTGCCAGCAGTTTTTTGCCCGAGCAGTTCTTC
TRBV12-3/TRBV12-4	.	.	15	TRBJ2-1	CASSFRSREGNEQFF	TGTGCCAGCAGTTTTCGGAGTCGGGAAGGGAATGAGCAGTTCTTC
TRBV19	.	.	11	TRBJ1-1	CASVTNTEAFF	TGTGCCAGCGTTACTAACACTGAAGCTTTCTTT